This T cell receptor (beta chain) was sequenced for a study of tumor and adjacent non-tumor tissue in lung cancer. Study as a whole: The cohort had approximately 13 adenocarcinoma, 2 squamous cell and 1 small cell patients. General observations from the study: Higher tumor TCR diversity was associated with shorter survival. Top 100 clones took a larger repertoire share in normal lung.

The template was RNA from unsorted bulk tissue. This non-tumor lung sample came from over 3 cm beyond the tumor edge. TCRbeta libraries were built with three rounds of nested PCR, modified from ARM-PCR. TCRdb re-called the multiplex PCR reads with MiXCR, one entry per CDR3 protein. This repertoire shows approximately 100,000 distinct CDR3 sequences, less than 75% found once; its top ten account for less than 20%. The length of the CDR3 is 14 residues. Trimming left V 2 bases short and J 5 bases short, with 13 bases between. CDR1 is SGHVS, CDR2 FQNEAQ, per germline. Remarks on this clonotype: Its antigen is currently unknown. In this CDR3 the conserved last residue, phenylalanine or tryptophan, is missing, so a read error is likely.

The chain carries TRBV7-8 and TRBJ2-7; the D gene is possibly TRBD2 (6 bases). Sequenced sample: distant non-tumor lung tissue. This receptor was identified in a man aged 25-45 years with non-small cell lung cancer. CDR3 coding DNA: TGTGCCAGCAGCTTATGGGGGAGGTGTAACGAGCAGTACTTA. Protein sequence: CASSLWGRCNEQYL.